This TCR beta chain was captured by sequencing in a study of T-cell reconstitution after alpha-beta-depleted transplantation in children. Study-wide results and limits: Two months or so post-transplant, alpha-beta T cells reportedly derived from several hundred expanded graft clones.

Using unique molecular identifiers, the investigators prepared the TCRbeta library. TCRdb processed the PCR reads anew with MiXCR; each CDR3 protein has one entry. The sample has nearly 200,000 distinct CDR3 sequences, roughly 6.3% seen once. By sample fraction, this clonotype is medium-sized. Its cognate antigen is unknown. Sequences were derived from PBMCs, sampled before TCRalphabeta/CD19-depleted stem cell transplant. The sequence was collected from a girl in the first two years of life with combined immunodeficiency, due to receive a stem cell transplant.

CDR3 sequence: CSATRDREQYF. The CDR3 nucleotides read TGCAGTGCTACCCGGGACAGGGAGCAGTACTTC. The rearrangement uses TRBV20-1 and TRBJ2-7; 8 bases are shared with TRBD1. The CDR3 sequence is 11 residues long. CDR1 and CDR2 (germline): DFQATT, SNEGSKA (reference sequence). With V trimmed by 4 bases and J by 7 bases, 3 bases remained unmatched.